This T cell receptor beta chain originates from a study of blood T cells in healthy people across ages. Study-level points and caveats: A roughly linear fall in TCR beta diversity per million T cells was seen with increasing age.

The second PCR ran roughly 6 to 11 cycles with a sample-barcoded 5' primer and J-beta primers. Each of the cDNA molecules was tagged by a template-switch adaptor with 12 random nucleotides. Sequencing recovered at least 3 million CDR3-containing paired-end reads from each sample. Each CDR3 protein gets one entry after TCRdb re-called the 5' RACE reads with MiXCR. The sample has about 630,000 distinct CDR3 sequences, 20% to 25% seen once. The length of the CDR3 is 14 residues. In the case of this clonotype: The antigen is not known.

This receptor was taken from a man in his 70s in good health. Input material: blood. The chain couples TRBV12-3 or TRBV12-4 to TRBJ2-5; D call uncertain. Matching the DNA end better, TRBJ2-7 makes the J call doubtful. CDR3 coding DNA: TGTGCCAGCAGTTCGGCTCGTAGCTCCTACGAGCAGTACTTC. This gives the protein CASSSARSSYEQYF.